Listed here is a single T cell receptor (beta chain). At one of its ends the junction is not consistent with the germline gene, which may arise from a read error. The source of the sample is a study of blood T cell repertoires in COVID-19. Study-level background: Sites across the United States, Italy and Spain contributed samples from acute and convalescent COVID-19. Sample material is recorded as cDNA or gDNA derived from T cells, B-cell-depleted T cells, or PBMCs.

The CDR3 is 15 residues long. Germline CDR1 and CDR2: SGHNT and YENEEA. Source study methods: By means of reference gene primer amplification, nucleated cell counts were estimated. Clones were sequenced by immunoSEQ multiplex PCR, and TCRdb holds only the in-frame ones, with some missing. V and J calls plus clone size are reproduced from that table; the DNA served to infer D and trimming. The sample lists about 53,000 clones; about three quarters were seen once. The specimen was peripheral blood. The sequence was collected from a man in his sixties or seventies with active or convalescent COVID-19. The rearrangement joins TRBV11-3 to TRBJ2-5; D is unresolved. CDR3: CASSLAYTPQETQYF. CDR3 bases: TGTGCCAGCAGTTTAGCATACACACCACAAGAGACCCAGTACTTC.